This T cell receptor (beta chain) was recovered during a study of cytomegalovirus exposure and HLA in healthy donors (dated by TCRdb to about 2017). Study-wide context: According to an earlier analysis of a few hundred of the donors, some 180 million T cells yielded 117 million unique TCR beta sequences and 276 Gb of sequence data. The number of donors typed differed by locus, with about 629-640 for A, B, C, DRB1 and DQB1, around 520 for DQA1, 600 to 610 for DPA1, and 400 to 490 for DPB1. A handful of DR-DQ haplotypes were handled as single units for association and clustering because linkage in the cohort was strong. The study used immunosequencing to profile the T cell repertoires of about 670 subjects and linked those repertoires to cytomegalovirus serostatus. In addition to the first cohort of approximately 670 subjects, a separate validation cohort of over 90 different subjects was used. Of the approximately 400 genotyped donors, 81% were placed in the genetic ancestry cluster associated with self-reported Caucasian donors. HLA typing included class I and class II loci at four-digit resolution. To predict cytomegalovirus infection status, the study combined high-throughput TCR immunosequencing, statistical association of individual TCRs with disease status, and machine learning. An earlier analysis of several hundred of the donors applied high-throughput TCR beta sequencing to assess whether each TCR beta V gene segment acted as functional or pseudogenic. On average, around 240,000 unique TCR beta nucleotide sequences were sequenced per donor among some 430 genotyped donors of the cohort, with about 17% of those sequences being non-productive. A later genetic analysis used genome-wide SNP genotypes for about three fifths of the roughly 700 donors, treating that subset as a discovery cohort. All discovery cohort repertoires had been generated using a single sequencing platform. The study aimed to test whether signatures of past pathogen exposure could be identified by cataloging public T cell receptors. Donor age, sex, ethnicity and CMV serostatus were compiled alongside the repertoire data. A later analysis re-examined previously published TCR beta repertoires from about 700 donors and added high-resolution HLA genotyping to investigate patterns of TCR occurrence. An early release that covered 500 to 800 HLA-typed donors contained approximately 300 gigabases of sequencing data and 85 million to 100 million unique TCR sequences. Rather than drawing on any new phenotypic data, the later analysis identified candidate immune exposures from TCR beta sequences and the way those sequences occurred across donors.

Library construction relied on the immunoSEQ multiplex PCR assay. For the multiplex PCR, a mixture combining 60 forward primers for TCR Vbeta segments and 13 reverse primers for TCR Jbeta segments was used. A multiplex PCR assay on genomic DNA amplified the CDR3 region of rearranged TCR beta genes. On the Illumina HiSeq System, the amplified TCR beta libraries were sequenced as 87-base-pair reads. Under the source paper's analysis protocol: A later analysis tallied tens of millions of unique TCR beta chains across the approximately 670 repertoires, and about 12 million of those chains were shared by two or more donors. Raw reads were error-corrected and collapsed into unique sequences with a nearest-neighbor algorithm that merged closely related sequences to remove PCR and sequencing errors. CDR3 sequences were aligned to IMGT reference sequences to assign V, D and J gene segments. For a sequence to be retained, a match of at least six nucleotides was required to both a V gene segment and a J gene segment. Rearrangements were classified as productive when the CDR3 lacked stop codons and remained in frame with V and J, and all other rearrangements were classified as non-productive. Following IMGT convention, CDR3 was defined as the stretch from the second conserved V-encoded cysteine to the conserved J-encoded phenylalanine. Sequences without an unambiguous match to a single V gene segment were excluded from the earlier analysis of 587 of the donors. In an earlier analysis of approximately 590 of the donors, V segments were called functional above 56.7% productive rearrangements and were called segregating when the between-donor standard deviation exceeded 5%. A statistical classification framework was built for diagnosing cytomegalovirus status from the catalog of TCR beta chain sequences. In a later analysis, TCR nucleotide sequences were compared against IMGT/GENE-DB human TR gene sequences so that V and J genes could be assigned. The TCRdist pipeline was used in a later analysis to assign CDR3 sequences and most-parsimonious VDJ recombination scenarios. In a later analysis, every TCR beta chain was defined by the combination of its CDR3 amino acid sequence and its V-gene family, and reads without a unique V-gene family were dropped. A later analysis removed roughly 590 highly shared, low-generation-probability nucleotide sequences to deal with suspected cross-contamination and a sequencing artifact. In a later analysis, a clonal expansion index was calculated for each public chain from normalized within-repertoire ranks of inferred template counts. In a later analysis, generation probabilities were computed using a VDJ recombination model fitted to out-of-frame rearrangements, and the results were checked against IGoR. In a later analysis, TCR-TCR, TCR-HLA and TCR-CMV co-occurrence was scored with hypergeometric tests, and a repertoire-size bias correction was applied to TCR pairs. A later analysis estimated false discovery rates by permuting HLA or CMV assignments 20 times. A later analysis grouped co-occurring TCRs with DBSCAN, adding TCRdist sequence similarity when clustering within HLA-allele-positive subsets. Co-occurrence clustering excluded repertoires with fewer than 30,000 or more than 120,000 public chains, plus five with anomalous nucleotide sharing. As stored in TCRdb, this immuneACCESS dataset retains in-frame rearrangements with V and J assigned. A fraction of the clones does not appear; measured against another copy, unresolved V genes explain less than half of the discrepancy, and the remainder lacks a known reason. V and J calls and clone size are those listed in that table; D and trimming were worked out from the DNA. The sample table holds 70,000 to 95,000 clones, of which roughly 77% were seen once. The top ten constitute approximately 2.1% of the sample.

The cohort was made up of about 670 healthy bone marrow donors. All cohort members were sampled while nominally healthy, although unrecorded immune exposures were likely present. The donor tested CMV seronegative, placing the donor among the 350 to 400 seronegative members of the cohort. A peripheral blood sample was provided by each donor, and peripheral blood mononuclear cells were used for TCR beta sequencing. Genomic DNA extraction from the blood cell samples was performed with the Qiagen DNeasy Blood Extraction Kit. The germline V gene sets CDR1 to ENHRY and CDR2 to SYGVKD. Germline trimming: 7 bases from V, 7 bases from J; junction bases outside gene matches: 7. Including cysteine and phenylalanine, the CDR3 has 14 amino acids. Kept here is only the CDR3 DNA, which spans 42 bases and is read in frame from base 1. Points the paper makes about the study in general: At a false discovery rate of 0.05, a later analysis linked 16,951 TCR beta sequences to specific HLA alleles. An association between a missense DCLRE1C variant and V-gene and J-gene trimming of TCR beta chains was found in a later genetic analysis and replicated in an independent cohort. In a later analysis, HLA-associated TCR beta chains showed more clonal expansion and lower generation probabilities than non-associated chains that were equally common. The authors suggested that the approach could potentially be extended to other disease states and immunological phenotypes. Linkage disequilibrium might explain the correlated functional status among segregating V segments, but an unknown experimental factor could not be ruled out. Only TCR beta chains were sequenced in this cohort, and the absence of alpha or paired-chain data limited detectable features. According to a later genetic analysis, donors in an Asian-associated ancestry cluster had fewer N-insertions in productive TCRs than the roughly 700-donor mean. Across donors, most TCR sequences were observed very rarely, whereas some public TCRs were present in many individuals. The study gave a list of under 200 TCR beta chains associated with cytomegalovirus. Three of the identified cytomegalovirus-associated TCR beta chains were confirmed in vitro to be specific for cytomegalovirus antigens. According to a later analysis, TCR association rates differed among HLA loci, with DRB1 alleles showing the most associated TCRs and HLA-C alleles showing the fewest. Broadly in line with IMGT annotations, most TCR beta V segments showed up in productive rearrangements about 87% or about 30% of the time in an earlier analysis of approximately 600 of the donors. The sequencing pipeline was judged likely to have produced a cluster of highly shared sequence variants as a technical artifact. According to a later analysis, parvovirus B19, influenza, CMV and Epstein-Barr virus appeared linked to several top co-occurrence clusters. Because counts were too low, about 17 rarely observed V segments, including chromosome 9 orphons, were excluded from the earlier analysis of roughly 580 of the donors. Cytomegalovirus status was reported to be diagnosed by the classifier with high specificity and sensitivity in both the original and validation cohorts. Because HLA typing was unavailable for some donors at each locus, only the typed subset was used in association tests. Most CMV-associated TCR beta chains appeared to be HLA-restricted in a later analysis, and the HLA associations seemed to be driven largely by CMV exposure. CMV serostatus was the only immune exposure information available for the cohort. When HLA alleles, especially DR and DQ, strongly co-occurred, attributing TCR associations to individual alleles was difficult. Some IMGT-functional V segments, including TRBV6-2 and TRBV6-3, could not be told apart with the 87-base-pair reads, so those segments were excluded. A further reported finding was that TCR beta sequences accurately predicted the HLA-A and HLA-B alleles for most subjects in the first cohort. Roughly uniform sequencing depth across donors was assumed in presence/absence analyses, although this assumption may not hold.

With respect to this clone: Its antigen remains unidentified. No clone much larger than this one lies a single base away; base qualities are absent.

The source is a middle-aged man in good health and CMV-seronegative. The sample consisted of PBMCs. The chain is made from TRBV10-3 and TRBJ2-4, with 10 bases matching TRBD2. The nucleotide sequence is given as TGTGCCATCAACAGCGGGAGGGGGGAGAACATTCAGTACTTC. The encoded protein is CAINSGRGENIQYF.